The present entry profiles one T cell receptor beta chain with its context. Its specificity is unknown. This sample was included in a study of cytomegalovirus exposure and HLA in healthy donors. 13 Jbeta primers and 60 Vbeta primers were used for the PCR. Repertoires were generated with immunoSEQ multiplex PCR, while TCRdb's copy carries only in-frame clones and drops some. This sample's table reports some 56,000 clones. The CDR3 loop spans 14 amino acids. The V gene lost 3 bases and the J gene lost 0 bases, with 6 bases spanning the gap. The germline V gene encodes CDR1 KGHSH and CDR2 LQKENI. Overall study findings and caveats: Confirmation was obtained in vitro that a few CMV-associated chains are specific for CMV antigens. There were reportedly fewer N-insertions in an Asian-associated ancestry cluster than the roughly 610-donor mean, in a later analysis.

The sequencing sample was made of PBMCs. This clonotype was sampled from a woman aged 30 to 39 in good health and CMV-seropositive. The chain has TRBV18 and TRBJ1-3; maybe TRBD1 (5 bases). CDR3 DNA sequence: TGTGCCAGCTCACCGGGGGGCTCTGGAAACACCATATATTTT. This codes for CASSPGGSGNTIYF.